Shown below are 2 T cell receptor beta chains from a single sample sequenced in a study of blood T cell repertoires in COVID-19. The repertoire was sequenced with immunoSEQ multiplex PCR; TCRdb's copy has only in-frame clones and lacks some. The data contain around 140,000 clones, 80% to 90% of them singletons. Sequencing was performed on peripheral blood. The receptors originated from a man aged 18 to 29 with COVID-19, enrolled during active disease.

V is TRBV12-3 or TRBV12-4 and J is TRBJ2-7, with D unresolved. V gave up 2 bases and J gave up 0 bases, with 5 bases separating them. This CDR3 contains 13 residues. The CDR3 DNA is TGTGCCAGCAGTTTAACAGCCTCCTACGAGCAGTACTTC. Translation: CASSLTASYEQYF.

The V call is TRBV7-2, the J call TRBJ2-7; D is possibly TRBD1 (6 bases). This CDR3 is 15 amino acids long. Germline lookup yields CDR1 SGHTA and CDR2 FQGNSA. V lost 8 bases and J 2 bases, leaving 19 bases between the germline ends. The CDR3 DNA reads TGTGCCAGCGCTGCTGAGGGGCAGGGGCCCTACGAGCAGTACTTC. It encodes CASAAEGQGPYEQYF.